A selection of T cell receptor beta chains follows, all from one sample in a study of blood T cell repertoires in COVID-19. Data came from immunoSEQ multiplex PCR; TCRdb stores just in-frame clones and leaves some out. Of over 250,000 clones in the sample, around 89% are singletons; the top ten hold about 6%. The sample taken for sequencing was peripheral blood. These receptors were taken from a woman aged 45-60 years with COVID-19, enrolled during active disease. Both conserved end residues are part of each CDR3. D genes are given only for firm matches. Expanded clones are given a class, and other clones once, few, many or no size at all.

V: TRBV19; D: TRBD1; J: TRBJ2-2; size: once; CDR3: CASRQPGQTNTGELFF; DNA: TGTGCCAGTAGACAACCGGGACAGACGAACACCGGGGAGCTGTTTTTT
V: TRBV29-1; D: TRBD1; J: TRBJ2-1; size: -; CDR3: CSHRQGGNNEQFF; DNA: TGCAGCCATCGACAGGGGGGAAACAATGAGCAGTTCTTC
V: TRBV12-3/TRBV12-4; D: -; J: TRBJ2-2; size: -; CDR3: CASSSSGIGELFF; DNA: TGTGCCAGCAGTAGTTCGGGAATCGGGGAGCTGTTTTTT
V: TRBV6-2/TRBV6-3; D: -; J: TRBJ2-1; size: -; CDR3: CASSSRDFPEGEQFF; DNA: TGTGCCAGCAGTTCCCGGGACTTTCCTGAGGGTGAGCAGTTCTTC
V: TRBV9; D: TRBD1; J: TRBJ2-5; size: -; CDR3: CASSAGQGIAKETQYF; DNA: TGTGCCAGCAGCGCCGGACAGGGCATTGCGAAAGAGACCCAGTACTTC
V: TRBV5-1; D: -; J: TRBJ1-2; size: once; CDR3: CASSLGDWTANGYTF; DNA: TGCGCCAGCAGCCTCGGGGATTGGACAGCAAATGGCTACACCTTC
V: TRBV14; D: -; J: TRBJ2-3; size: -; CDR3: CASSQDLAVATQYF; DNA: TGTGCCAGCAGCCAAGATCTTGCAGTAGCTACGCAGTATTTT
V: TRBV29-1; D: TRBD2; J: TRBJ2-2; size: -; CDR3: CSVGASGRSGELFF; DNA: TGCAGCGTTGGGGCTAGCGGGAGATCCGGGGAGCTGTTTTTT
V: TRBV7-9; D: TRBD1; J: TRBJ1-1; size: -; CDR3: CASSPRQGLNTEAFF; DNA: TGTGCCAGCAGCCCCCGACAGGGTTTGAACACTGAAGCTTTCTTT
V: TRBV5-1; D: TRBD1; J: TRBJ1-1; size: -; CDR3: CASSLGTDFEAFF; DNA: TGCGCCAGCAGCCTTGGGACAGACTTTGAAGCTTTCTTT
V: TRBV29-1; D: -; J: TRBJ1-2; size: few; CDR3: CSVNPPGQETYGYTF; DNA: TGCAGCGTTAATCCCCCGGGACAAGAAACTTATGGCTACACCTTC
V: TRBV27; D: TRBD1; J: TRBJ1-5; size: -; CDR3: CASSRQGNNQPQHF; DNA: TGTGCCAGCAGTAGACAGGGGAACAATCAGCCCCAGCATTTT
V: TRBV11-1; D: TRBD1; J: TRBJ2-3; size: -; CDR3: CASSYHRGQGTDTQYF; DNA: TGTGCCAGCAGCTACCACAGGGGGCAGGGCACAGATACGCAGTATTTT
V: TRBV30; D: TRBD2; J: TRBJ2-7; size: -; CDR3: CAWSGLAGSYEQYF; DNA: TGTGCCTGGAGTGGACTAGCGGGATCCTACGAGCAGTACTTC
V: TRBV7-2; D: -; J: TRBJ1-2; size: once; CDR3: CASSPARGELGYTF; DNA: TGTGCCAGCAGCCCAGCTCGGGGGGAGCTGGGATACACCTTC
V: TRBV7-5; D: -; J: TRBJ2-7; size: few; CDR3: CVRSFEVGSGPYEQYF; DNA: TGTGTCAGAAGCTTTGAGGTGGGTAGCGGACCTTACGAGCAGTACTTC
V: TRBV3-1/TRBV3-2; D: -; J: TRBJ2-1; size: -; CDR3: CASSQEVVRAENNEQFF; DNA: TGTGCCAGCAGCCAAGAGGTGGTCAGGGCGGAGAACAATGAGCAGTTCTTC
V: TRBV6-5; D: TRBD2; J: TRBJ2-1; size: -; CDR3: CASRTSGYYNEQFF; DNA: TGTGCCAGCAGGACTAGCGGATACTACAATGAGCAGTTCTTC
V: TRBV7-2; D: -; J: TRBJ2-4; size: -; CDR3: CASSLSGVLGKNIQYF; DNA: TGTGCCAGCAGCCTATCAGGGGTATTGGGCAAAAACATTCAGTACTTC
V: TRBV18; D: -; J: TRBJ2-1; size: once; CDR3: CASSPTSSYNEQFF; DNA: TGTGCCAGCTCACCAACTAGCTCCTACAATGAGCAGTTCTTC
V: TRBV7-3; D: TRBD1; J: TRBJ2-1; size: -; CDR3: CASSFDRVNEQFF; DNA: TGTGCCAGCAGCTTCGACAGGGTAAATGAGCAGTTCTTC
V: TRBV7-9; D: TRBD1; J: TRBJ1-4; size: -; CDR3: CASSSFGQGSQKLFF; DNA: TGTGCCAGCAGCTCCTTCGGACAGGGTTCACAAAAACTGTTTTTT
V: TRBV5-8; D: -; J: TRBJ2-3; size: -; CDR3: CASSLYVGGSTDTQYF; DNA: TGTGCCAGCAGCTTGTACGTTGGCGGGAGCACAGATACGCAGTATTTT
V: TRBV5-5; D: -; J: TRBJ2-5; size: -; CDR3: CASSLNIGGAGGQETQYF; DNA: TGTGCCAGCAGCTTAAATATTGGCGGGGCGGGCGGCCAAGAGACCCAGTACTTC
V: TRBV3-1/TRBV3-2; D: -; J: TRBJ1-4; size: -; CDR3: CASSQVREEKLFF; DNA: TGTGCCAGCAGCCAAGTGAGGGAAGAAAAACTGTTTTTT
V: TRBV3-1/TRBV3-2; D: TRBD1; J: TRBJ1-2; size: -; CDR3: CASSQGQGVSYYGYTF; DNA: TGTGCCAGCAGCCAGGGACAGGGGGTCAGTTACTATGGCTACACCTTC
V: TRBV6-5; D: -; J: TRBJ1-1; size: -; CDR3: CASRAGKLNTEAFF; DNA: TGTGCCAGCCGGGCAGGGAAATTGAACACTGAAGCTTTCTTT
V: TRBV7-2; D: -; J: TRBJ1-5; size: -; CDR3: CASSSSGVNQPQHF; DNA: TGTGCCAGCAGCTCCTCGGGGGTCAATCAGCCCCAGCATTTT
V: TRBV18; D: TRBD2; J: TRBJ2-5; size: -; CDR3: CASSRGLAGEETQYF; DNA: TGTGCCAGCTCACGGGGACTAGCGGGAGAAGAGACCCAGTACTTC